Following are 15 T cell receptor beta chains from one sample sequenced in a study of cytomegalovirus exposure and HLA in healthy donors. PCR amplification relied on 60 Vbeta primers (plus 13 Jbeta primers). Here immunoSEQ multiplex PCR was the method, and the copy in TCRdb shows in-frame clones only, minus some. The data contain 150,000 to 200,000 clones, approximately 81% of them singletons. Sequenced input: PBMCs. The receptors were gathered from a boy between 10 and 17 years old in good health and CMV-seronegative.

CDR3 loop: CASSVVGQGAGETQYF. CDR3 nucleotide sequence: TGTGCCAGCAGCGTAGTCGGACAGGGGGCCGGGGAGACCCAGTACTTC. V usage is TRBV9 and J usage is TRBJ2-5; 11 nucleotides agree with TRBD1. From germline, CDR1 is SGDLS and CDR2 YYNGEE. This CDR3 contains 16 residues. With 0 bases clipped from V and 5 bases from J, the junction kept 6 bases outside the gene matches.

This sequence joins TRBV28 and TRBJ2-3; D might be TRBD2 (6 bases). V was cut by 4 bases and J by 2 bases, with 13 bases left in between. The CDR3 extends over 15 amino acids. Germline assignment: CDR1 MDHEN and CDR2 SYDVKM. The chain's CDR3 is CASSSTGLNTDTQYF. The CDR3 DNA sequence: TGTGCCAGCAGTTCCACGGGACTCAACACAGATACGCAGTATTTT.

CDR3 protein: CASSLAGASPYEQYF. The CDR3 coding sequence is TGTGCCAGCAGCTTAGCAGGGGCGTCCCCCTACGAGCAGTACTTC. The chain joins TRBV11-2 to TRBJ2-7, with a possible D match to TRBD1 (6 bases). V gave up 1 base and J gave up 2 bases, with 12 bases separating them. This CDR3 is built from 15 residues. CDR1 SGHAT and CDR2 FQNNGV come from the germline V gene.

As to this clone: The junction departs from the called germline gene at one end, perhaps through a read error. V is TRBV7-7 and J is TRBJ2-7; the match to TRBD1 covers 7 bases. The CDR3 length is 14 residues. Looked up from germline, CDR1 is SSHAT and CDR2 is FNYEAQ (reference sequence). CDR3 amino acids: CASSTDRQRYEQYF. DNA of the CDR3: TGTGCTAGCAGCACGGACAGGCAACGCTACGAGCAGTACTTC.

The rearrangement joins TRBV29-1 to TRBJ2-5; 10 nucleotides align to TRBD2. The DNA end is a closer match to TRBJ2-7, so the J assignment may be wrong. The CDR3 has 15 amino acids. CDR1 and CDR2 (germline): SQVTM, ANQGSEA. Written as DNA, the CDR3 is TGCAGCGTTGAAGATCAGGGGACTAGCGCCTACGAGCAGTACTTC. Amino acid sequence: CSVEDQGTSAYEQYF.

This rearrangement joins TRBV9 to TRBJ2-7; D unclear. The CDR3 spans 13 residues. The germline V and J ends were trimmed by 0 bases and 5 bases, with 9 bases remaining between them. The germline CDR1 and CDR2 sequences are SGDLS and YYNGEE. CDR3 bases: TGTGCCAGCAGCGTAGATTCGGGTGACGAGCAGTACTTC. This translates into CASSVDSGDEQYF.

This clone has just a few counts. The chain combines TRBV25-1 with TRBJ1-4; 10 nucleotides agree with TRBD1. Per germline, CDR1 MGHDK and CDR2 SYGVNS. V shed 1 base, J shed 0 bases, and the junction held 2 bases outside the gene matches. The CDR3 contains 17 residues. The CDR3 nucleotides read TGTGCCAGCAGTGAATCGACAGGGGGCTCAACTAATGAAAAACTGTTTTTT. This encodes CASSESTGGSTNEKLFF.

The CDR3 DNA reads TGCGCCAGGCCACCGGGACAGGCCATTAACAATGAGCAGTTCTTC. Residues: CARPPGQAINNEQFF. The chain carries TRBV10-1 and TRBJ2-1; 8 positions agree with TRBD1. The germline V gene has CDR1 WNHNN and CDR2 SYGVQD (reference sequence). This CDR3 is built from 15 residues. Germline trimming cut 9 bases from V and 5 bases from J; bases unmatched to any gene: 12.

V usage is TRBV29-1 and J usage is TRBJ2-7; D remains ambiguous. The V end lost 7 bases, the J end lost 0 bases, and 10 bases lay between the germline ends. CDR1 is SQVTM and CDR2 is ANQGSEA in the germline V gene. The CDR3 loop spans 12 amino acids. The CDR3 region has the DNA TGCAGCGCCCGACGGAGCTCCTACGAGCAGTACTTC. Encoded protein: CSARRSSYEQYF.

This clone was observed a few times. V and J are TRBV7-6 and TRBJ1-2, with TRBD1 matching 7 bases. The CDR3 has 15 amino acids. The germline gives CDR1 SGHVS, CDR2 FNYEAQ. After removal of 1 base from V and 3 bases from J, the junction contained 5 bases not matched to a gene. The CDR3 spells CASSLDQGVDYGYTF. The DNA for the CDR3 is TGTGCCAGCAGCTTAGATCAGGGGGTAGACTATGGCTACACCTTC.

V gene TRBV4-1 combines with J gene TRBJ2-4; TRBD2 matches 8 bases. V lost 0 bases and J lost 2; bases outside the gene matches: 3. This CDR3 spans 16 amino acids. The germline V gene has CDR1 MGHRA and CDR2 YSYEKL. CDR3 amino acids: CASSQDPGGPKNIQYF. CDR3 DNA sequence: TGCGCCAGCAGCCAAGATCCGGGGGGGCCCAAAAACATTCAGTACTTC.

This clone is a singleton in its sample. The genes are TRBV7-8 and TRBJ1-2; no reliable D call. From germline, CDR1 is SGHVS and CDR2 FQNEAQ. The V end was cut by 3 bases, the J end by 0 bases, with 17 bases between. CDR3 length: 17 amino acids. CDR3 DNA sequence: TGTGCCAGCAGCTTTACTGGCCAGAGAGGAGCTAACTATGGCTACACCTTC. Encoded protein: CASSFTGQRGANYGYTF.

CDR3: CASSKTGPNYGYTF. The CDR3 bases are TGCGCCAGCAGCAAAACAGGACCTAACTATGGCTACACCTTC. The chain has TRBV5-1 and TRBJ1-2, with D maybe TRBD1 (5 bases). Trimming left V 4 bases short and J 0 bases short, with 10 bases between. This CDR3 has 14 residues. The germline gives CDR1 SGHRS, CDR2 YFSETQ. Based on the CDR3 plus reference TRBV5-1 and TRBJ1-2, the full variable domain is KAGVTQTPRYLIKTRGQQVTLSCSPISGHRSVSWYQQTPGQGLQFLFEYFSETQRNKGNFPGRFSGRQFSNSRSEMNVSTLELGDSALYLCASSKTGPNYGYTFGSGTRLTVV.

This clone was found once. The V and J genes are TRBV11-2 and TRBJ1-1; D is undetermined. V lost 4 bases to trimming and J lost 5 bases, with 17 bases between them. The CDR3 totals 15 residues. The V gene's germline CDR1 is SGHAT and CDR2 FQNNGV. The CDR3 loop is CASSSIGSRGTEAFF. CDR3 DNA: TGTGCCAGCAGCTCCATTGGATCTCGAGGGACTGAAGCTTTCTTT. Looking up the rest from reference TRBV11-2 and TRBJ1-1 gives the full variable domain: EAGVAQSPRYKIIEKRQSVAFWCNPISGHATLYWYQQILGQGPKLLIQFQNNGVVDDSQLPKDRFSAERLKGVDSTLKIQPAKLEDSAVYLCASSSIGSRGTEAFFGQGTRLTVV.

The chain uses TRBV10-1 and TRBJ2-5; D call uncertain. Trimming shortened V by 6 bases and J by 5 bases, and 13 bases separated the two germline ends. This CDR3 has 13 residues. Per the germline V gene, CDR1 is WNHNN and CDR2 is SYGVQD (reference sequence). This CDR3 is CASSETAWETQYF. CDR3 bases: TGCGCCAGCAGCGAAACTGCCTGGGAGACCCAGTACTTC.